The 27 T cell receptor beta chains below were found in one sample sequenced in a study of T cells after yellow fever vaccination. TCRdb re-analysed the 5' RACE reads in MiXCR, keeping a single row per CDR3 protein. This sample has hundreds of thousands of distinct CDR3 sequences, with roughly a sixth found just once. The sample here was PBMCs, taken before the yellow fever booster vaccination. These receptors were collected from a man younger than 35 who received the YFV17D yellow fever vaccine.

This clonotype was counted between two and nine times. This chain links TRBV10-3 with TRBJ2-7; D is perhaps TRBD1 or TRBD2 (5 bases each). Trimming shortened V by 10 bases and J by 0 bases, and 7 bases separated the two germline ends. The germline V gene has CDR1 ENHRY and CDR2 SYGVKD. This CDR3 is 11 amino acids long. The CDR3 protein is CATGSSYEQYF. The CDR3 nucleotides are TGTGCCACAGGGAGCTCCTACGAGCAGTACTTC.

This clonotype was recorded a few times. The J gene is TRBJ2-2, the V gene TRBV20-1; D gene unclear. V lost 4 bases, J lost 2 bases, and 11 bases lay in between. Germline V gives CDR1 DFQATT, CDR2 SNEGSKA (reference sequence). The CDR3 covers 14 residues. The CDR3 sequence is CSAKDQINTGELFF. The CDR3 coding sequence is TGCAGTGCTAAAGATCAAATTAACACCGGGGAGCTGTTTTTT.

The chain is built from TRBV24-1 and TRBJ2-5; 8 bases map to TRBD1. Trimming at V came to 4 bases and at J to 3 bases, leaving 6 bases not matched to a gene. The germline V gene has CDR1 KGHDR and CDR2 SFDVKD. The CDR3 is made up of 15 amino acids. CDR3 sequence: CATSDPNRGEETQYF. CDR3 sequence (DNA): TGTGCCACCAGTGACCCGAACAGGGGGGAAGAGACCCAGTACTTC.

This clonotype has at least ten counts. The chain combines TRBV4-1 with TRBJ2-4; 7 nucleotides align to TRBD1. V was pared by 1 base and J by 3 bases, with 3 bases of the junction left unmatched. The germline V gene has CDR1 MGHRA and CDR2 YSYEKL. This CDR3 has 15 amino acids. The CDR3 here is CASSQGQGVKNIQYF. CDR3 bases: TGCGCCAGCAGCCAAGGACAGGGAGTCAAAAACATTCAGTACTTC.

This clonotype came up many times. The J gene is TRBJ1-4, the V gene TRBV6-5; D is possibly TRBD1 (5 bases). Trimming cost V 5 bases and J 7 bases, with 23 bases left between them. CDR3 length: 17 amino acids. CDR1 is MNHEY, CDR2 SVGAGI, per germline. DNA for the CDR3: TGTGCCAGCAGTCCGAACAATCCTGGGCAGGGCGGTGAAAAACTGTTTTTT. Its protein is CASSPNNPGQGGEKLFF.

The genes are TRBV11-2 and TRBJ2-3, with D possibly matching TRBD1 (5 bases). Germline V lookup: CDR1 SGHAT, CDR2 FQNNGV. The CDR3 sequence is 14 residues long. Trimming cost V 5 bases and J 3 bases, with 12 bases left between them. This CDR3 is CASSQIRATDTQYF. The CDR3 DNA follows: TGTGCCAGCAGCCAAATCAGGGCTACAGATACGCAGTATTTT. The complete variable domain, with remaining parts taken from reference TRBV11-2 and TRBJ2-3, reads EAGVAQSPRYKIIEKRQSVAFWCNPISGHATLYWYQQILGQGPKLLIQFQNNGVVDDSQLPKDRFSAERLKGVDSTLKIQPAKLEDSAVYLCASSQIRATDTQYFGPGTRLTVL.

The V call is TRBV18, the J call TRBJ1-4; weak D call: TRBD1 (5 bases). With 3 bases removed from V and 5 bases from J, the gap between germline ends came to 16 bases. Germline lookup yields CDR1 KGHSH and CDR2 LQKENI. The CDR3 length is 16 residues. The CDR3 loop is CASSPNRGEMNEKLFF. The CDR3 bases are TGTGCCAGCTCACCGAACCGGGGGGAAATGAATGAAAAACTGTTTTTT.

There are a few counts of this clonotype. V gene TRBV6-1 combines with J gene TRBJ2-1, with no clear D. The CDR3 consists of 15 residues. Trimming cost V 3 bases and J 6 bases, with 15 bases left between them. CDR1 is MNHNS and CDR2 is SASEGT in the germline V gene. This CDR3 reads CASSDLLDGPNEQFF. CDR3 DNA: TGTGCCAGCAGTGATTTGTTGGACGGCCCCAATGAGCAGTTCTTC.

This clonotype was detected ten times or more. This sequence joins TRBV7-2 and TRBJ2-3, with 14 bases that match TRBD2. The CDR3 is 17 amino acids. V gave up 5 bases and J gave up 5 bases; unmatched junction bases: 9. The V gene's germline CDR1 is SGHTA and CDR2 FQGNSA. CDR3 coding DNA: TGTGCCAGCAGCCCCCCCGGACTAGCGGGGGGTGGAGATACGCAGTATTTT. The encoded protein is CASSPPGLAGGGDTQYF.

This clonotype was found a few times. The CDR3 bases are TGCAGTGCTGGACGGGCCGTTTTCCCCCACGAGCAGTACTTC. Protein sequence: CSAGRAVFPHEQYF. This chain connects TRBV20-1 to TRBJ2-7; no firm D call. V was cut by 5 bases and J by 5 bases, with 19 bases left in between. This CDR3 is 14 amino acids long. Germline CDR1 and CDR2: DFQATT and SNEGSKA (reference sequence).

The table lists this clonotype with a few counts. J is TRBJ2-2 and V is TRBV20-1, with D tentatively TRBD1 or TRBD2 (6 bases each). V lost 0 bases and J 6 bases, leaving 20 bases between the germline ends. Germline lookup yields CDR1 DFQATT and CDR2 SNEGSKA (reference sequence). This CDR3 region has 17 residues. This CDR3 is CSARDLRGAEVAGELFF. CDR3 DNA: TGCAGTGCTAGAGATTTAAGGGGGGCCGAAGTCGCCGGGGAGCTGTTTTTT.

The chain couples TRBV28 to TRBJ1-6; the D is unclear. Trimming left V 3 bases short and J 7 bases short, with 10 bases between. The CDR3 loop spans 14 amino acids. CDR1 and CDR2 (germline): MDHEN, SYDVKM. The CDR3: CASSFRTTNSPLHF. The CDR3 DNA reads TGTGCCAGCAGTTTTCGAACTACAAATTCACCCCTCCACTTT. The variable domain in full, with the rest retrieved from reference TRBV28 and TRBJ1-6, is DVKVTQSSRYLVKRTGEKVFLECVQDMDHENMFWYRQDPGLGLRLIYFSYDVKMKEKGDIPEGYSVSREKKERFSLILESASTNQTSMYLCASSFRTTNSPLHFGNGTRLTVT.

The chain joins TRBV5-4 to TRBJ2-5; no definite D call. The CDR3 is made up of 15 amino acids. V was trimmed by 3 bases and J by 4 bases, leaving 16 bases between them. Germline values: CDR1 SGHNT, CDR2 YYREEE (reference sequence). CDR3 loop: CASSSMTRKTETQYF. The CDR3 region has the DNA TGTGCCAGCAGCTCGATGACACGGAAGACAGAGACCCAGTACTTC.

This chain uses TRBV6-2 or TRBV6-3 with TRBJ2-5; D is possibly TRBD2 (7 bases). Trimming removed 7 bases at V and 5 bases at J, with 17 bases between. Germline CDR1 and CDR2: MNHEY and SVGEGT. CDR3 size: 14 residues. For the CDR3, the DNA is TGTGCCAGCAATAACCGGGGGGCGTTGGAGACCCAGTACTTC. Translated, it gives CASNNRGALETQYF.

This clonotype was counted only a few times. The rearrangement joins TRBV6-6 to TRBJ2-5; 7 bases fit TRBD2. CDR1 and CDR2 from the germline V gene are MNHNY and SVGAGI (reference sequence). Trimming at V came to 6 bases and at J to 2 bases, leaving 9 bases not matched to a gene. This CDR3 is built from 15 residues. The CDR3 sequence is CASRRPSGPQETQYF. CDR3 bases: TGTGCCAGCAGGCGGCCTAGCGGACCTCAAGAGACCCAGTACTTC.

The V and J genes are TRBV29-1 and TRBJ2-4; maybe TRBD1 (6 bases). CDR3 size: 12 residues. The V gene's germline CDR1 is SQVTM and CDR2 ANQGSEA. Trimming left V 4 bases short and J 6 bases short, with 10 bases between. CDR3 amino acids: CSVAQDRNIQYF. The CDR3 bases are TGCAGCGTTGCCCAGGACAGAAACATTCAGTACTTC.

This clonotype was seen only a few times. The chain couples TRBV14 to TRBJ2-5; no reliable D call. The V gene's germline CDR1 is SGHDN and CDR2 FVKESK. The V end lost 0 bases, the J end lost 7 bases, and 21 bases lay between the germline ends. The length of the CDR3 is 17 residues. The CDR3 bases are TGTGCCAGCAGCCAAGAAGTTGGGCCAGGCGGTAGGTCGACCCAGTACTTC. Translated: CASSQEVGPGGRSTQYF.

This clonotype was counted a few times. The chain combines TRBV4-2 with TRBJ1-4, with TRBD1 matching 8 bases. Trimming cost V 2 bases and J 6 bases; bases outside gene matches: 11. The CDR3 spans 17 residues. Germline loops: CDR1 LGHNA, CDR2 YNFKEQ. The CDR3: CASSQTQFDRGHEKLFF. CDR3 sequence (DNA): TGTGCCAGCAGCCAAACCCAATTCGACAGGGGACATGAAAAACTGTTTTTT.

The table lists this clonotype with a few counts. This chain joins TRBV9 and TRBJ2-2; D tentatively fits TRBD1 or TRBD2 (5 bases each). The germline CDR1 and CDR2 sequences are SGDLS and YYNGEE. The CDR3 totals 15 residues. Trimming cost V 0 bases and J 1 base, with 7 bases left between them. This chain's CDR3 is CASSVGGWNTGELFF. CDR3 nucleotides: TGTGCCAGCAGCGTAGGGGGGTGGAACACCGGGGAGCTGTTTTTT.

This chain uses TRBV29-1 with TRBJ1-5, with D unresolved. V dropped 4 bases and J dropped 0 bases, with 4 bases sitting between them. From germline, CDR1 is SQVTM and CDR2 ANQGSEA. This CDR3 contains 12 residues. CDR3 in amino acids: CSVGYSNQPQHF. In nucleotides, the CDR3 is TGCAGCGTTGGCTATAGCAATCAGCCCCAGCATTTT. Combining the CDR3 with reference TRBV29-1 and TRBJ1-5 gives the whole variable domain SAVISQKPSRDICQRGTSLTIQCQVDSQVTMMFWYRQQPGQSLTLIATANQGSEATYESGFVIDKFPISRPNLTFSTLTVSNMSPEDSSIYLCSVGYSNQPQHFGDGTRLSIL.

V gene TRBV5-1 combines with J gene TRBJ1-1; D possibly corresponds to TRBD1 (6 bases). The CDR3 is 12 residues long. V was trimmed by 5 bases and J by 12 bases, leaving 17 bases between them. Germline V gene data show CDR1 as SGHRS and CDR2 as YFSETQ. This chain's CDR3 is CASSIGGPGTFF. Here the CDR3 DNA reads TGCGCCAGCAGTATCGGGGGGCCGGGAACTTTCTTT.

The chain uses TRBV25-1 and TRBJ1-6, with D perhaps TRBD1 (6 bases). This CDR3 has 14 residues. CDR1 and CDR2 from the germline V gene are MGHDK and SYGVNS. Deletions cut 3 bases from V and 9 bases from J, with 12 bases between. For the CDR3, the DNA is TGTGCCAGCAGTGAGGGGGCGCGAAGTTCACCCCTCCACTTT. Encoded protein: CASSEGARSSPLHF.

The rearrangement joins TRBV5-1 to TRBJ2-3, with 9 bases aligning to TRBD1. The junction had 9 bases not matched to a gene; V was cut back by 4 bases and J by 6 bases. This CDR3 contains 15 residues. Germline CDR1 and CDR2: SGHRS and YFSETQ. The CDR3 sequence: CASSVTGTGFDTQYF. Here the CDR3 DNA reads TGCGCCAGCAGCGTAACCGGGACAGGGTTCGATACGCAGTATTTT.

This clonotype turned up a few times. The V call is TRBV10-3, the J call TRBJ1-6, with a weak D call TRBD1 (5 bases). Per the germline V gene, CDR1 is ENHRY and CDR2 is SYGVKD. CDR3 length: 14 amino acids. Trimming took off 6 bases at V and 9 bases at J, with 15 bases between the two ends. The CDR3 DNA reads as TGTGCCATCAGGACGACAGCACCGGGTTCACCCCTCCACTTT. Protein sequence: CAIRTTAPGSPLHF.

The chain combines TRBV4-1 with TRBJ1-5; possibly TRBD1 for D (6 bases). The germline gives CDR1 MGHRA, CDR2 YSYEKL. V was shortened by 4 bases and J by 2 bases, with 18 bases between the two germline ends. This CDR3 has 17 amino acids. The CDR3 spells CASSRNPPGGGNQPQHF. DNA for the CDR3: TGCGCCAGCAGCCGAAACCCCCCGGGGGGCGGCAATCAGCCCCAGCATTTT.

The rearrangement uses TRBV29-1 and TRBJ1-2, with a possible D match to TRBD1 (6 bases). The germline gives CDR1 SQVTM, CDR2 ANQGSEA. The CDR3 has 13 residues. V was shortened by 4 bases and J by 3 bases, with 12 bases between the two germline ends. CDR3 sequence (DNA): TGCAGCGTTGTTCGGGGGGCGGACTATGGCTACACCTTC. Its translation is CSVVRGADYGYTF. The full variable domain, rest sourced from reference TRBV29-1 and TRBJ1-2, is SAVISQKPSRDICQRGTSLTIQCQVDSQVTMMFWYRQQPGQSLTLIATANQGSEATYESGFVIDKFPISRPNLTFSTLTVSNMSPEDSSIYLCSVVRGADYGYTFGSGTRLTVV.

The genes are TRBV6-2 or TRBV6-3 and TRBJ2-7, with D tentatively TRBD1 (7 bases). Deletions cut 6 bases from V and 6 bases from J, with 15 bases between. Germline CDR1 is MNHEY and CDR2 is SVGEGT. The CDR3 is 13 residues long. CDR3 coding DNA: TGTGCCAGCAGCGCGGGACAGTCCCTCGAGCAGTACGTC. Protein sequence: CASSAGQSLEQYV.